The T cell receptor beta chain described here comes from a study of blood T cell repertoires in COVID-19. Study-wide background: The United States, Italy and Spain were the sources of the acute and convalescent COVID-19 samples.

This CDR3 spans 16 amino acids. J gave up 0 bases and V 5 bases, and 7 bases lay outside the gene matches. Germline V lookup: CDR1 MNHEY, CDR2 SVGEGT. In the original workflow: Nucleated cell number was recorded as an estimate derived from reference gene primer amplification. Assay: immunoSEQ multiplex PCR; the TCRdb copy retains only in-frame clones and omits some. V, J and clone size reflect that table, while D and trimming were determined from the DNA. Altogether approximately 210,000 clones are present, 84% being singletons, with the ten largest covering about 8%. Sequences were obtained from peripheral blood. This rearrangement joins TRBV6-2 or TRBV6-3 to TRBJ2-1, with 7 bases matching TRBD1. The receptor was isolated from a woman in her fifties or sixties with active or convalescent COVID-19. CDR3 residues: CASSPPDRSSYNEQFF. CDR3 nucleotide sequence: TGTGCCAGCAGTCCACCGGACAGGAGCTCCTACAATGAGCAGTTCTTC.